The 6 T cell receptor beta chains reported below all come from one sample, sequenced in a study of shared clonotypes between healthy human individuals. The protocol was immunoSEQ multiplex PCR, while the TCRdb copy is restricted to in-frame clones and leaves out a portion. Among 1.5 million to 1.9 million clones listed, 95% to 99% were seen once. Sequenced sample: naive CD4+ T cells sorted from blood. Subset in this sample: CD45RA+ positively selected. The receptors were sampled from a young man in good health.

As DNA, the CDR3 is TGTGCCAGCAGCTCGGCCTTTCCCCATCGAGGGAACACTGAAGCTTTCTTT. It is translated as CASSSAFPHRGNTEAFF. This sequence joins TRBV5-4 and TRBJ1-1; D unclear. Germline values: CDR1 SGHNT, CDR2 YYREEE (reference sequence). The germline V and J ends were trimmed by 3 bases and 1 base, with 19 bases remaining between them. This CDR3 spans 17 amino acids. The whole variable domain, filled in from reference TRBV5-4 and TRBJ1-1, reads ETGVTQSPTHLIKTRGQQVTLRCSSQSGHNTVSWYQQALGQGPQFIFQYYREEENGRGNFPPRFSGLQFPNYSSELNVNALELDDSALYLCASSSAFPHRGNTEAFFGQGTRLTVV.

DNA of the CDR3: TGCGCCAGCAGCCCGACAGGGGGCCCCACTAATGAAAAACTGTTTTTT. Its protein is CASSPTGGPTNEKLFF. This chain uses TRBV5-1 with TRBJ1-4, with 10 bases identical to TRBD1. CDR1 and CDR2 (germline): SGHRS, YFSETQ. This CDR3 contains 16 residues. J was trimmed by 2 bases and V by 4 bases; bases with no gene match: 5.

This clone was seen once. The chain recombines TRBV5-6 with TRBJ2-7, with D possibly being TRBD1 or TRBD2 (6 bases each). The CDR3 is made up of 14 amino acids. Germline loops: CDR1 SGHDT, CDR2 YYEEEE. Trimming pared 4 bases from V and 3 bases from J, leaving 14 bases between. CDR3 loop: CASSVGGRDYEQYF. CDR3 nucleotides: TGTGCCAGCAGCGTCGGGGGCCGCGACTACGAGCAGTACTTC.

V and J are TRBV9 and TRBJ2-1; 9 positions agree with TRBD1. The V and J ends lost 0 bases and 7 bases, in that order; junction bases with no gene match: 5. The CDR3 spans 15 residues. Germline V gives CDR1 SGDLS, CDR2 YYNGEE. The CDR3 region has the DNA TGTGCCAGCAGCGTAGCCACAGGGGGCAGGAATGAGCAGTTCTTC. Protein: CASSVATGGRNEQFF.

This clone showed up just once. The V gene is TRBV11-2, the J gene TRBJ2-7; 11 positions agree with TRBD2. This CDR3 is built from 17 residues. In germline, CDR1 is SGHAT, CDR2 FQNNGV. The trim removed 6 bases at V and 0 bases at J, leaving 10 bases unmatched. For the CDR3, the DNA is TGTGCCAGCAGTTGGGAATCGGGACTAGCGGACTCCTACGAGCAGTACTTC. It specifies CASSWESGLADSYEQYF. The complete variable domain, with remaining parts taken from reference TRBV11-2 and TRBJ2-7, reads EAGVAQSPRYKIIEKRQSVAFWCNPISGHATLYWYQQILGQGPKLLIQFQNNGVVDDSQLPKDRFSAERLKGVDSTLKIQPAKLEDSAVYLCASSWESGLADSYEQYFGPGTRLTVT.

The rearrangement joins TRBV28 to TRBJ2-3, with 8 bases matching TRBD2. The junction had 3 bases not matched to a gene; V was cut back by 6 bases and J by 1 base. The CDR3 runs 14 residues. CDR1 is MDHEN, CDR2 SYDVKM, per germline. CDR3 sequence (DNA): TGTGCCAGCAGCACTAGCGGCCGCACAGATACGCAGTATTTT. Its translation is CASSTSGRTDTQYF.